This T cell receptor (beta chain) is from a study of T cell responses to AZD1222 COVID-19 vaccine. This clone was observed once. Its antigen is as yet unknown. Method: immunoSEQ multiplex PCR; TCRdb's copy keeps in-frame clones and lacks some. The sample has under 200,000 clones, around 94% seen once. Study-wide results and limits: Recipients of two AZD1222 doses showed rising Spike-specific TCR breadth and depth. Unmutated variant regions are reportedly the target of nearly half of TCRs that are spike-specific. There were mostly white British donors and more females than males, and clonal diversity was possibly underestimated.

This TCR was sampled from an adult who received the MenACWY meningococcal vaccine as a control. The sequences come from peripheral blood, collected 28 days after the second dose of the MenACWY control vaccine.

CDR3 region: CASKEGPGDEQFF. DNA for the CDR3: TGTGCCAGCAAGGAGGGCCCAGGTGATGAGCAGTTCTTC. The chain couples TRBV12-3 or TRBV12-4 to TRBJ2-1; D is perhaps TRBD2 (6 bases). Trimming cost V 7 bases and J 8 bases, with 15 bases left between them. This CDR3 contains 13 residues.